The 16 T cell receptor beta chains presented below share a single source sample, sequenced in a study of blood T cell repertoires in COVID-19. Sequencing was performed with immunoSEQ multiplex PCR; in TCRdb, only in-frame clones are kept and a portion is missing. Of tens of thousands of clones in the sample, around 92% were seen once. The sample was peripheral blood. Receptors originate from a man between 45 and 60 years old with active COVID-19.

This clone appeared a single time. The chain links TRBV7-2 to TRBJ2-1; D is possibly TRBD2 (6 bases). Trimming cost V 3 bases and J 6 bases, with 18 bases left between them. This CDR3 has 16 amino acids. Looked up from germline, CDR1 is SGHTA and CDR2 is FQGNSA. CDR3 nucleotide sequence: TGTGCCAGCAGCTTGCGGGGTCAAGCGGTTAGCAATGAGCAGTTCTTC. Amino acids: CASSLRGQAVSNEQFF. Looking up the rest from reference TRBV7-2 and TRBJ2-1 gives the full variable domain: GAGVSQSPSNKVTEKGKDVELRCDPISGHTALYWYRQSLGQGLEFLIYFQGNSAPDKSGLPSDRFSAERTGGSVSTLTIQRTQQEDSAVYLCASSLRGQAVSNEQFFGPGTRLTVL.

The chain links TRBV7-9 to TRBJ2-4; 7 bases fit TRBD1. V was pared by 5 bases and J by 0 bases, with 7 bases of the junction left unmatched. Germline CDR1 SEHNR, CDR2 FQNEAQ (reference sequence). This CDR3 is built from 16 residues. The CDR3 protein is CASSRQTGEAKNIQYF. In nucleotides, the CDR3 is TGTGCCAGCAGCCGACAAACAGGGGAAGCCAAAAACATTCAGTACTTC.

This clone was detected a few times. The chain joins TRBV6-6 to TRBJ2-7, with D hard to call. The CDR3 is 13 residues long. V was cut by 4 bases and J by 3 bases, with 10 bases left in between. In germline, CDR1 is MNHNY, CDR2 SVGAGI (reference sequence). The CDR3 DNA sequence: TGTGCCAGCAGTTCTGGCCGCTTCTACGAGCAGTACTTC. It translates to CASSSGRFYEQYF.

The rearrangement uses TRBV5-4 and TRBJ2-1; D possibly corresponds to TRBD2 (5 bases). The germline V and J ends were trimmed by 0 bases and 3 bases, with 10 bases remaining between them. The CDR3 sequence is 15 residues long. Germline V CDR1 and CDR2: SGHNT, YYREEE (reference sequence). CDR3 sequence reads: CASSLAGSFYNEQFF. CDR3 nucleotides: TGTGCCAGCAGCTTGGCGGGGAGCTTCTACAATGAGCAGTTCTTC.

V is TRBV19 and J is TRBJ2-5, with D possibly being TRBD1 (6 bases). This CDR3 spans 16 amino acids. Germline assignment: CDR1 LNHDA and CDR2 SQIVND (reference sequence). V lost 8 bases, J lost 1 base, and 20 bases lay in between. CDR3 protein: CASSHTSLDSQETQYF. The CDR3 bases are TGTGCCAGTTCCCATACCTCGCTGGACAGCCAAGAGACCCAGTACTTC.

The chain recombines TRBV5-1 with TRBJ1-6; weak D call: TRBD1 (5 bases). V shed 0 bases and J shed 10 bases, with 11 bases lying between them. Per germline, CDR1 SGHRS and CDR2 YFSETQ. The CDR3 loop spans 14 amino acids. Here the CDR3 DNA reads TGCGCCAGCAGCTTGGAGGGGCAGCAATCACCCCTCCACTTT. Translating gives CASSLEGQQSPLHF.

The chain uses TRBV5-1 and TRBJ2-2; D is perhaps TRBD2 (6 bases). The V and J ends lost 3 bases and 5 bases respectively, with 11 bases between them. This CDR3 has 14 amino acids. Germline loops: CDR1 SGHRS, CDR2 YFSETQ. In nucleotides, the CDR3 is TGCGCCAGCAGCTGGAGGGTTGTAACCGGGGAGCTGTTTTTT. This translates into CASSWRVVTGELFF.

V gene TRBV5-8 combines with J gene TRBJ1-6, with a weak D call TRBD1 (5 bases). The length of the CDR3 is 14 residues. V was clipped by 4 bases and J by 6 bases, with 11 bases between them. Germline CDR1 is SGHTS and CDR2 is YDEGEE. The CDR3 loop reads CASSGGGINSPLHF. The CDR3 nucleotides read TGTGCCAGCAGCGGGGGGGGAATTAATTCACCCCTCCACTTT. The full variable domain, its missing parts supplied by reference TRBV5-8 and TRBJ1-6, is EAGVTQSPTHLIKTRGQQATLRCSPISGHTSVYWYQQALGLGLQFLLWYDEGEERNRGNFPPRFSGRQFPNYSSELNVNALELEDSALYLCASSGGGINSPLHFGNGTRLTVT.

The chain uses TRBV29-1 and TRBJ1-4; TRBD1 aligns across 8 bases. Germline V lookup: CDR1 SQVTM, CDR2 ANQGSEA. The CDR3 sequence is 12 residues long. Losses at the gene ends were 5 bases for V and 8 bases for J; bases not matched to a gene: 4. CDR3 region: CSVFTGGEKLFF. The CDR3 DNA follows: TGCAGCGTTTTTACAGGGGGAGAAAAACTGTTTTTT.

The chain couples TRBV5-1 to TRBJ2-2; TRBD2 matches at 7 bases. V trimming: 4 bases; J trimming: 3 bases; junction bases outside the gene matches: 12. This CDR3 comprises 17 residues. CDR1 is SGHRS, CDR2 YFSETQ, per germline. The CDR3 is CASSLEASSGHTGELFF. The CDR3 region has the DNA TGCGCCAGCAGCCTGGAGGCATCTAGCGGCCACACCGGGGAGCTGTTTTTT.

This chain connects TRBV18 to TRBJ2-5; D possibly corresponds to TRBD2 (5 bases). This CDR3 has 13 residues. V shed 3 bases and J shed 5 bases, with 10 bases lying between them. Germline V gives CDR1 KGHSH, CDR2 LQKENI. The chain's CDR3 is CASSPPRGETQYF. The CDR3 nucleotides are TGTGCCAGCTCACCTCCCCGAGGGGAGACCCAGTACTTC.

The chain employs TRBV3-1 (or the pseudogene TRBV3-2) and TRBJ1-1, with 8 bases identical to TRBD1. The CDR3 spans 13 residues. Germline CDR1 and CDR2: LGHDT and YNNKEL (reference sequence). Germline trimming cut 1 base from V and 9 bases from J; bases unmatched to any gene: 4. The CDR3 DNA reads TGTGCCAGCAGCCAAGTACAGGGGGGGCAAGCTTTCTTT. This codes for CASSQVQGGQAFF.

Here the CDR3 DNA reads TGTGCCAGTAGCCGCGGAGCGGGAGGCCATTCCAATGAGCAGTTCTTC. Protein product: CASSRGAGGHSNEQFF. This chain joins TRBV19 and TRBJ2-1, with TRBD2 matching 9 bases. From germline, CDR1 is LNHDA and CDR2 SQIVND (reference sequence). The ends lost 6 bases at V and 6 bases at J; junction bases unmatched: 12. This CDR3 contains 16 residues.

The chain carries TRBV3-1 (or the pseudogene TRBV3-2) and TRBJ2-4; D is perhaps TRBD2 (5 bases). Germline V gives CDR1 LGHDT, CDR2 YNNKEL (reference sequence). The germline V and J ends were trimmed by 0 bases and 0 bases, with 9 bases remaining between them. The CDR3 covers 16 residues. CDR3 residues: CASSQDRGTAKNIQYF. The DNA of the CDR3 is TGTGCCAGCAGCCAAGACCGGGGAACAGCCAAAAACATTCAGTACTTC.

This chain links TRBV6-5 with TRBJ1-3; 9 bases are shared with TRBD1. Germline V gives CDR1 MNHEY, CDR2 SVGAGI. V was pared by 6 bases and J by 2 bases, with 2 bases of the junction left unmatched. The CDR3 extends over 14 amino acids. CDR3 in DNA: TGTGCCAGCAGAACAGGGGGCACTGGAAACACCATATATTTT. Residues: CASRTGGTGNTIYF.

The V gene is TRBV28, the J gene TRBJ2-5, with 11 bases aligning to TRBD2. Germline trimming cut 1 base from V and 2 bases from J; bases unmatched to any gene: 0. The length of the CDR3 is 15 residues. Per germline, CDR1 MDHEN and CDR2 SYDVKM. CDR3 sequence: CASSLSSGRQETQYF. The CDR3 DNA reads as TGTGCCAGCAGTTTATCTAGCGGGAGGCAAGAGACCCAGTACTTC.